This TCR beta chain was captured by sequencing in a study of blood T cells in healthy people across ages. Notes on the study in general: Among T cells, TCR beta diversity per million cells dropped roughly linearly as age rose.

As to this clonotype: Its target is not known.

Primed by a sample-barcoded 5' primer and a J-beta primer mix, a second PCR proceeded for about 7 to 11 cycles. TCRdb processed the 5' RACE reads anew with MiXCR; each CDR3 protein has one entry. The sample contains around 1,500,000 distinct CDR3 sequences, 40% to 50% of which appear only once. CDR3 length: 15 residues. CDR1 and CDR2 from the germline V gene are SGHRS and YFSETQ. V shed 0 bases and J 2 bases; nucleotides not matched to a gene: 2. This chain uses TRBV5-1 with TRBJ1-5, with 7 bases that match TRBD1. The clonotype originates from a woman younger than 30 in good health. Sequencing input: blood. Written as DNA, the CDR3 is TGCGCCAGCAGCTTGGAGGGGGCCCGCAATCAGCCCCAGCATTTT. Translation gives CASSLEGARNQPQHF. The variable domain in full, completed from reference TRBV5-1 and TRBJ1-5, reads KAGVTQTPRYLIKTRGQQVTLSCSPISGHRSVSWYQQTPGQGLQFLFEYFSETQRNKGNFPGRFSGRQFSNSRSEMNVSTLELGDSALYLCASSLEGARNQPQHFGDGTRLSIL.